This TCR beta chain was obtained from a study of patients and donors after allogeneic stem cell transplantation. This CDR3 region has 14 residues. The trim removed 5 bases at V and 5 bases at J, leaving 7 bases unmatched. CDR1 is SGHVS and CDR2 is FQNEAQ in the germline V gene. TCRdb analysed the RT-PCR reads with MiXCR anew, one entry per CDR3 protein. The table lists hundreds of thousands of distinct CDR3 sequences, roughly 17% of them singletons. The material sequenced was blood, either unsorted or a sorted T cell fraction (not recorded which). This chain links TRBV7-8 with TRBJ1-2; 8 nucleotides agree with TRBD1. The TCR originated in a human donor who was either an allogeneic HSCT recipient or a stem cell or donor lymphocyte infusion donor (not recorded which). It is not recorded whose cells these are; they may come from a transplant donor. The CDR3 DNA reads TGTGCCAGCAGCCCCCTGGACAGGGTGTATGGCTACACCTTC. Translation gives CASSPLDRVYGYTF.